The sequence of this T cell receptor beta chain was determined in a study of tumor-infiltrating lymphocytes in oesophageal squamous cell carcinoma. This clonotype was seen only a few times. TCRdb analysed the PCR reads with MiXCR anew, one entry per CDR3 protein. The sample lists 9,500 to 11,000 distinct CDR3 sequences; roughly 52% were seen once. The CDR3 is made up of 14 amino acids. The germline V gene has CDR1 SEHNR and CDR2 FQNEAQ (reference sequence). The V and J ends lost 1 base and 5 bases respectively, with 10 bases between them. This rearrangement joins TRBV7-9 to TRBJ2-3; no clear D gene. The sequence derives from a female donor with esophageal squamous cell carcinoma. The sequencing sample was made of esophageal tumor tissue. The chain's CDR3 is CASSLGSGEDTQYF. The CDR3, as DNA: TGTGCCAGCAGCTTAGGTAGTGGGGAAGATACGCAGTATTTT.